The text below deals with one T cell receptor beta chain. The sample originates from a study of blood T cell repertoires in COVID-19. Assay: immunoSEQ multiplex PCR; the TCRdb copy retains only in-frame clones and omits some. This repertoire shows about 300,000 clones, nearly 90% found once; its top ten account for about 6%. This TCR was recovered from a woman aged 25 to 39 who had recovered from COVID-19. Input material: PBMCs or T cells enriched from blood (not recorded which).

The CDR3 sequence: CASRGGGDTQYF. The CDR3 DNA reads TGTGCCAGCAGGGGGGGAGGGGATACGCAGTATTTT. The chain employs TRBV3-1 (or the pseudogene TRBV3-2) and TRBJ2-3, with TRBD2 identical over 7 bases. The CDR3 runs to 12 residues. Germline CDR1 and CDR2: LGHDT and YNNKEL (reference sequence). The ends lost 6 bases at V and 6 bases at J; junction bases unmatched: 3.